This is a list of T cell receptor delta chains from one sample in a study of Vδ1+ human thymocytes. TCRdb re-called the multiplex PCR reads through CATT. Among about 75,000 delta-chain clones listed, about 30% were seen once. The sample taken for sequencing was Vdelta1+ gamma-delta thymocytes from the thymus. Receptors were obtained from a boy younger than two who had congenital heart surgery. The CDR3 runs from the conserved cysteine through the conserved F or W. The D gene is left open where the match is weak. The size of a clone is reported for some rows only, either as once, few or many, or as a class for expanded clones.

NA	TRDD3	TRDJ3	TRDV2	CACFRTGGSSWDTRQMFF	TGTGCCTGTTTCCGTACTGGGGGTTCCTCCTGGGACACCCGACAGATGTTTTTC
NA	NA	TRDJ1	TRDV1	CALGELRPFLRTGGTNKLIF	TGTGCTCTTGGGGAACTAAGGCCCTTCCTACGTACTGGGGGGACGAATAAACTCATCTTT
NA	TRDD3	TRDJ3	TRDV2	CACDFPAHWGIRVIWDTRQMFF	TGTGCCTGTGACTTCCCCGCTCACTGGGGGATACGCGTGATCTGGGACACCCGACAGATGTTTTTC
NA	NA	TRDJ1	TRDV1	CALGELDSPQFREGCQNTDKLIF	TGTGCTCTTGGGGAACTAGATTCCCCCCAATTCCGTGAGGGATGCCAAAACACCGATAAACTCATCTTT
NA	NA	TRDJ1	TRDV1	CALGERLPRTGGNNDKLIF	TGTGCTCTTGGGGAACGCCTTCCTAGGACTGGGGGAAATAACGATAAACTCATCTTT
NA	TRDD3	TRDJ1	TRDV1	CALGYCTGWDTLGHHTDKLIF	TGTGCTCTTGGGTACTGTACGGGCTGGGATACCCTGGGGCACCACACCGATAAACTCATCTTT
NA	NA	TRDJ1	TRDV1	CALGEHTTSPGPWGAYADKLIF	TGTGCTCTTGGGGAACATACCACTTCCCCAGGTCCCTGGGGAGCGTACGCCGATAAACTCATCTTT
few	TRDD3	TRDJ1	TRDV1	CALGELWRTSPWGIKDKLIF	TGTGCTCTTGGGGAACTATGGAGGACCTCCCCCTGGGGGATAAAGGATAAACTCATCTTT
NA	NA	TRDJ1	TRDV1	CALGVFPIRTDKLIF	TGTGCTCTTGGGGTCTTTCCTATTCGCACCGATAAACTCATCTTT
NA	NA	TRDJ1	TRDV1	CALGELQLLRGLHF	TGTGCTCTTGGGGAACTCCAACTCCTACGAGGGCTCCACTTT
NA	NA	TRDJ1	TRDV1	CALGEGNCGIFGLELIF	TGTGCTCTTGGGGAAGGTAACTGTGGGATATTCGGCTTGGAACTCATCTTT
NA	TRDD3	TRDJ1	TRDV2	CACVPKRGIRADKLIF	TGTGCCTGTGTACCTAAAAGGGGGATACGCGCCGATAAACTCATCTTT
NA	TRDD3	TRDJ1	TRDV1	CALGELGSTGGLFGGDKLIF	TGTGCTCTTGGGGAACTCGGATCCACTGGGGGATTATTTGGAGGCGATAAACTCATCTTT
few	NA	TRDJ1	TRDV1	CALGELSLYTDKLIF	TGTGCTCTTGGGGAACTATCCCTCTACACCGATAAACTCATCTTT
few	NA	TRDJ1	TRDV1	CALGEHLVLSPYTDKLIF	TGTGCTCTTGGGGAACATCTCGTACTGAGCCCGTACACCGATAAACTCATCTTT